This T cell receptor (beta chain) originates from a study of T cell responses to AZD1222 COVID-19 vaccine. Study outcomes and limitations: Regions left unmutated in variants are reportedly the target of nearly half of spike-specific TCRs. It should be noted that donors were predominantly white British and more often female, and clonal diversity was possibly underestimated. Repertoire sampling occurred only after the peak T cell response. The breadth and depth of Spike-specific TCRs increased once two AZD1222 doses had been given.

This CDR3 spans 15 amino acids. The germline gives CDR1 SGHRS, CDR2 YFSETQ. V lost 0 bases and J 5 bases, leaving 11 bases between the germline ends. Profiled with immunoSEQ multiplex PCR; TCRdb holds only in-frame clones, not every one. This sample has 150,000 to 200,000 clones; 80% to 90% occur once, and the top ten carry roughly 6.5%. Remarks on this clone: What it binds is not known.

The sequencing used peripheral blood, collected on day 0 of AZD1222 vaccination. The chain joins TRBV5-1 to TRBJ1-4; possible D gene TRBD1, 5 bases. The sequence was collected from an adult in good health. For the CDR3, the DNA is TGCGCCAGCAGCTTGGGGAACAGACAGAATGAAAAACTGTTTTTT. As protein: CASSLGNRQNEKLFF.